This record concerns one TCR beta chain sequence. Its cognate antigen is unknown. The record originates from a study of OX40 agonist ivuxolimab in advanced cancers. Study conclusions and caveats: With doses of 0.1-3.0 mg/kg, partial responders showed among the lowest clonal expansion.

Blood was sampled at baseline, cycle 4 day 1, and cycle 7 day 1. Sequencing was performed with immunoSEQ multiplex PCR; in TCRdb, only in-frame clones are kept and a portion is missing. The sample contains about 91,000 clones, approximately 80% of which appear only once. The ends lost 4 bases at V and 2 bases at J; junction bases unmatched: 9. CDR3 length: 17 amino acids. The germline gives CDR1 SGHNT, CDR2 YYREEE (reference sequence). This TCR derives from an adult with an advanced solid tumor such as melanoma, head and neck, liver or kidney cancer. The sample was CD4+ or CD8+ T cells sorted from blood, taken in a trial of the OX40 agonist ivuxolimab. The chain combines TRBV5-4 with TRBJ2-3, with 11 bases identical to TRBD2. CDR3: CASSLISGGATTDTQYF. The CDR3 nucleotides read TGTGCCAGCAGCCTAATTAGCGGGGGGGCTACCACAGATACGCAGTATTTT.